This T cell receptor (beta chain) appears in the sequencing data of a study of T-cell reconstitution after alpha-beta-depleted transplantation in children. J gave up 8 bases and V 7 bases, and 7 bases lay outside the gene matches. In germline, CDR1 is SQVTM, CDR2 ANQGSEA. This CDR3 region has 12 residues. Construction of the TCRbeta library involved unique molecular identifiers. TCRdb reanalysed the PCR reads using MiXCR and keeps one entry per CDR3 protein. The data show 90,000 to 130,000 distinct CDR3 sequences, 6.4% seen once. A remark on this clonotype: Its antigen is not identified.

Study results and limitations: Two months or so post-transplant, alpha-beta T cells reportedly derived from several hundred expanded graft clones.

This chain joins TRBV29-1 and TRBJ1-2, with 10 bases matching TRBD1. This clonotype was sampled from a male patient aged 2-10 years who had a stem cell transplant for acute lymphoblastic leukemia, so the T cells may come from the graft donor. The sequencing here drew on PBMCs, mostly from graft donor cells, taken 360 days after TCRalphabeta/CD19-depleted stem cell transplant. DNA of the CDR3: TGCAGCGCCAGACAGGGGGCGAGAGGCTACACCTTC. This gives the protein CSARQGARGYTF.